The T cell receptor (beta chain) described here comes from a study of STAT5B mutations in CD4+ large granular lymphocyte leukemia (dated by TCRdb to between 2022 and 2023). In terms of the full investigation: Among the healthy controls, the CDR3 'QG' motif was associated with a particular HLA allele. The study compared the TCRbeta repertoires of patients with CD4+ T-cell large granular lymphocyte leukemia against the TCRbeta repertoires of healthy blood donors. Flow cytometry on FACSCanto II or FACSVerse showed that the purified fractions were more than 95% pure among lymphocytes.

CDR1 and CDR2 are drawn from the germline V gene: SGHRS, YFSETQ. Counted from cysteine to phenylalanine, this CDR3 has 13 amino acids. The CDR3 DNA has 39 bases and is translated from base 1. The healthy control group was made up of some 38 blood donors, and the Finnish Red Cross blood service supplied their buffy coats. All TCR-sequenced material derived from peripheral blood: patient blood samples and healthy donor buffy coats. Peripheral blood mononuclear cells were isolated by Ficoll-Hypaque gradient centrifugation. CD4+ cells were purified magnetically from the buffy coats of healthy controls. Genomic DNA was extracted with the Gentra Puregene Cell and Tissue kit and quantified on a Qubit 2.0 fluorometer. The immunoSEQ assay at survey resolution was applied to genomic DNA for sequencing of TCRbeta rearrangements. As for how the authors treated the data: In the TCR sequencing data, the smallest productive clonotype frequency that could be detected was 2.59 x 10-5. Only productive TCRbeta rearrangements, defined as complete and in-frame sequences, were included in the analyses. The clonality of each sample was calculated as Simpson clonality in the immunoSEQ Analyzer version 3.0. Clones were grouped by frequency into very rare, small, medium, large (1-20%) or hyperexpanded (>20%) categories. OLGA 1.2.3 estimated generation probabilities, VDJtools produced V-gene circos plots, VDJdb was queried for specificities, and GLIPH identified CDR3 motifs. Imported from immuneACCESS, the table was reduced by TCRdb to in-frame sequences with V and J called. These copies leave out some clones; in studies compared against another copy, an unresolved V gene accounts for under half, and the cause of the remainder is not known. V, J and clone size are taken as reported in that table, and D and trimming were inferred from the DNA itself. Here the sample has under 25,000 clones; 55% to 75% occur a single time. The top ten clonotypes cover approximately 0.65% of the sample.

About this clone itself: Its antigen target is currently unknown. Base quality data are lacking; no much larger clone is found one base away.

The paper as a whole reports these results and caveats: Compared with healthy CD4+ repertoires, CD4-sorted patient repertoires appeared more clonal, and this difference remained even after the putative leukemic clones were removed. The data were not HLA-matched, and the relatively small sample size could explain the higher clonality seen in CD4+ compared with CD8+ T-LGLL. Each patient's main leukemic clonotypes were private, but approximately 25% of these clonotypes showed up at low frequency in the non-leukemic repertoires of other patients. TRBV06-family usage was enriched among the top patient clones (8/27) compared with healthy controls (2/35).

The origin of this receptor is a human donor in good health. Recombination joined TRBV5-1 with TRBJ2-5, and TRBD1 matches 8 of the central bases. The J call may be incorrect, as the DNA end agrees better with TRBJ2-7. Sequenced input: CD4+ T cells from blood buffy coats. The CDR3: CASSSRGLFEQYF. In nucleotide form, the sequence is TGCGCCAGCAGCTCCAGGGGGCTCTTCGAGCAGTACTTC.